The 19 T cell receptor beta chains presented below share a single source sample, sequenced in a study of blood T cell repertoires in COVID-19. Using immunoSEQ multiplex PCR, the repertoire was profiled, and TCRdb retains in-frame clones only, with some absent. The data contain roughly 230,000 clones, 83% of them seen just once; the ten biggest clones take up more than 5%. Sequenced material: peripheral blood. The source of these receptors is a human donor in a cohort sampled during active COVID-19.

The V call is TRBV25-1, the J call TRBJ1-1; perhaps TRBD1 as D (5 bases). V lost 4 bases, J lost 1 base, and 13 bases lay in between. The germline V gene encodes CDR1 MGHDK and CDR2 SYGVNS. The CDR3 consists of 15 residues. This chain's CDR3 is CASSVWGPGNTEAFF. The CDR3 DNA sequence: TGTGCCAGCAGTGTTTGGGGCCCTGGGAACACTGAAGCTTTCTTT.

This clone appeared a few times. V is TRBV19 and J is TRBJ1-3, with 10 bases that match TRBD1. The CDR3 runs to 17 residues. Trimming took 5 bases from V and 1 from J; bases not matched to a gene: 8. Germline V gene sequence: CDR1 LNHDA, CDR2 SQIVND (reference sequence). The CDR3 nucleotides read TGTGCCAGTAGTCTTTCGACAGGGGGCGGTTCTGGAAACACCATATATTTT. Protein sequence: CASSLSTGGGSGNTIYF.

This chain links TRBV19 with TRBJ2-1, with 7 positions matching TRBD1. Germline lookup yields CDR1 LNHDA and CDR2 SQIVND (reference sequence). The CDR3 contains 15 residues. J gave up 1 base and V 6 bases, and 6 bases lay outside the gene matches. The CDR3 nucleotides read TGTGCCAGTAGGTCGACAGGGCCTTCCTACAATGAGCAGTTCTTC. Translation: CASRSTGPSYNEQFF.

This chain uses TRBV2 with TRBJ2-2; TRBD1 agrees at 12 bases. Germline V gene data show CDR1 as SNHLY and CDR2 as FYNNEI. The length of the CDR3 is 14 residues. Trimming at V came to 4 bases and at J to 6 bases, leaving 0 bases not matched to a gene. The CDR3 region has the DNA TGTGCCAGCAGTGGGGACAGGGGGCCCGGGGAGCTGTTTTTT. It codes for CASSGDRGPGELFF.

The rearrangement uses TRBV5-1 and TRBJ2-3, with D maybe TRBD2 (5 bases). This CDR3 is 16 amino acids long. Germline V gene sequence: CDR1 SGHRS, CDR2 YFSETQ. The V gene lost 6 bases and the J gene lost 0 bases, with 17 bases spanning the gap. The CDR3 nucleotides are TGCGCCAGCATCCTGGGAGCAGGTGGGAGCACAGATACGCAGTATTTT. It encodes CASILGAGGSTDTQYF.

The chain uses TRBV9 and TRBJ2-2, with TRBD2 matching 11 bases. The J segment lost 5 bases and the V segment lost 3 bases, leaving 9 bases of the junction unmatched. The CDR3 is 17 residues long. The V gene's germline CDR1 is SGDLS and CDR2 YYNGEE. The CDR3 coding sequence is TGTGCCAGCAGCGCAGGTTATGGGACTAGCGGAACCGGGGAGCTGTTTTTT. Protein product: CASSAGYGTSGTGELFF.

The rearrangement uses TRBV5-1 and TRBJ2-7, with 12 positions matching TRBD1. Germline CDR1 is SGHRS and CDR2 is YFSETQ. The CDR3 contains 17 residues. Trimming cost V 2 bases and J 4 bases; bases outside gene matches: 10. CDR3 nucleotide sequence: TGCGCCAGCAGCTTCTACCAGGGACAGGGGGCTGCGTACGAGCAGTACTTC. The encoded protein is CASSFYQGQGAAYEQYF. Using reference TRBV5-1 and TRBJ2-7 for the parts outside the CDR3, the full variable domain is KAGVTQTPRYLIKTRGQQVTLSCSPISGHRSVSWYQQTPGQGLQFLFEYFSETQRNKGNFPGRFSGRQFSNSRSEMNVSTLELGDSALYLCASSFYQGQGAAYEQYFGPGTRLTVT.

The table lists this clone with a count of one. The CDR3 DNA is TGTGCCAGCAGCCGCAACCAGGGCTATGGCTACACCTTC. It translates to CASSRNQGYGYTF. The chain links TRBV28 to TRBJ1-2, with D possibly matching TRBD1 (5 bases). The CDR3 has 13 amino acids. Per the germline V gene, CDR1 is MDHEN and CDR2 is SYDVKM. V was trimmed by 6 bases and J by 4 bases, leaving 12 bases between them.

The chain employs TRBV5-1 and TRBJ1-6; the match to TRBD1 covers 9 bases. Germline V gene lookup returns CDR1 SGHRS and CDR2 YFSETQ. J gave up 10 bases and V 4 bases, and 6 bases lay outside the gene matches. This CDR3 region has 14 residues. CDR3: CASSLGQGESPLHF. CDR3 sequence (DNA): TGCGCCAGCAGCCTGGGACAGGGTGAATCACCCCTCCACTTT.

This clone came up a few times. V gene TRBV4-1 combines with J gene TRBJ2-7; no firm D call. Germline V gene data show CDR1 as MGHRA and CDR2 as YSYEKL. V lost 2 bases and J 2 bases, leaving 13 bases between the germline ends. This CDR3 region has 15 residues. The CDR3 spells CASSQPLQAPYEQYF. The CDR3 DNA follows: TGCGCCAGCAGCCAACCGTTGCAGGCACCCTACGAGCAGTACTTC.

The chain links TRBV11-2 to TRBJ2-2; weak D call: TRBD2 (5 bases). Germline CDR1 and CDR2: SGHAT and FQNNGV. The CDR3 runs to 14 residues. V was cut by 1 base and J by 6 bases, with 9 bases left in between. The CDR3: CASSLGLTPGELFF. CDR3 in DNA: TGTGCCAGCAGCTTAGGACTAACCCCCGGGGAGCTGTTTTTT.

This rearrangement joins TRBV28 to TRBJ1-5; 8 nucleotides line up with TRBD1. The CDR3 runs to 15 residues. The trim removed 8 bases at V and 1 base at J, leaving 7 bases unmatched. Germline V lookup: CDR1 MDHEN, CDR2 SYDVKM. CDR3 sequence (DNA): TGTGCCAGCCGACGACAGGGGCCAAGCAATCAGCCCCAGCATTTT. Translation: CASRRQGPSNQPQHF.

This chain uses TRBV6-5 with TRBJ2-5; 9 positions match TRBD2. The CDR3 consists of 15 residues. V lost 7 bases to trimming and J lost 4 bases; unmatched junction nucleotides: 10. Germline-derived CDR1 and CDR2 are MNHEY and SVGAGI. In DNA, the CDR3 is TGTGCCAGCAAGATCAGCGGGGGGTCCGGAGAGACCCAGTACTTC. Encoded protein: CASKISGGSGETQYF.

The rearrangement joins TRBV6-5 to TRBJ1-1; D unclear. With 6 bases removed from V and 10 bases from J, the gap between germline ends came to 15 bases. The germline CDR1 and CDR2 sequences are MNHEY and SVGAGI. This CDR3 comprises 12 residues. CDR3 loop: CASSPQTGRAFF. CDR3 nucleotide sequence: TGTGCCAGCAGCCCCCAGACCGGGAGAGCTTTCTTT.

In DNA form, the CDR3 reads TGTGCCAGCAGCTTGGGGGACTTTAAGACCTACAATGAGCAGTTCTTC. Translating gives CASSLGDFKTYNEQFF. The rearrangement links TRBV5-8 to TRBJ2-1; tentative D call: TRBD2 (6 bases). The CDR3 length is 16 residues. Germline V gene lookup returns CDR1 SGHTS and CDR2 YDEGEE. The V gene lost 0 bases and the J gene lost 2 bases, with 12 bases spanning the gap.

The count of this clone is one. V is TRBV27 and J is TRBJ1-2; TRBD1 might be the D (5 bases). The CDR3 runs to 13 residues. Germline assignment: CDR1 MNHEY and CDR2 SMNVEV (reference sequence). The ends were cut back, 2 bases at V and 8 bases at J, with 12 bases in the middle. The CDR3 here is CASSLIQGSGYTF. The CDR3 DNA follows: TGTGCCAGCAGTTTAATTCAGGGTAGCGGCTACACCTTC.

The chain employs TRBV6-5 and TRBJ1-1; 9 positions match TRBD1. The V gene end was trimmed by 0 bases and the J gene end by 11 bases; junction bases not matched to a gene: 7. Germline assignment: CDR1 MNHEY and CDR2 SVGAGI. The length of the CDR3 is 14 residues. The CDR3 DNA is TGTGCCAGCAGTTACTCCTACAGGGGGCTGTCGGCTTTCTTT. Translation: CASSYSYRGLSAFF.

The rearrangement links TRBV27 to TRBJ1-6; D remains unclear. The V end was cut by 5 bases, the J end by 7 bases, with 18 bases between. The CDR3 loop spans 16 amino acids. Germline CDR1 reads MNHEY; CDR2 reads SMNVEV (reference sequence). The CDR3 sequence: CASSRGAGGSNSPLHF. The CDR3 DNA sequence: TGTGCCAGCAGTAGAGGAGCAGGAGGAAGCAATTCACCCCTCCACTTT.

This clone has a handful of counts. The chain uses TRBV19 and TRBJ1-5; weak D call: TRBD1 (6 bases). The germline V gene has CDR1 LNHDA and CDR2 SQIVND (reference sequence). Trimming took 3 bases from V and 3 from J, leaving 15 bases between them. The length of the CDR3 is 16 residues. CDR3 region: CASSIHTRGVNQPQHF. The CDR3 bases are TGTGCCAGTAGTATTCACACCAGGGGCGTCAATCAGCCCCAGCATTTT. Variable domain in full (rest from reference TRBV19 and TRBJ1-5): DGGITQSPKYLFRKEGQNVTLSCEQNLNHDAMYWYRQDPGQGLRLIYYSQIVNDFQKGDIAEGYSVSREKKESFPLTVTSAQKNPTAFYLCASSIHTRGVNQPQHFGDGTRLSIL.